Described below is a single T cell receptor (beta chain) sequence and its context. The sample holds a few counts of this clonotype. The clone's antigen remains unknown. No qualities accompany the bases; no much larger clone lies one base away. This entry comes from a study of T cells in Graves' hyperthyroidism and ophthalmopathy (dated by TCRdb to between 2018 and 2020). Regarding the complete study: Peripheral blood was sampled at the time of initial diagnosis, prior to any treatment. A discovery cohort of around 98 patients, 43 with Graves' ophthalmopathy and roughly 59 with stable Graves' hyperthyroidism, was used to find distinguishing TCR V-J signatures. Prospective prediction of ophthalmopathy was tested in an independent validation cohort consisting of 18 to 20 hyperthyroidism patients and some 16 patients who later progressed to ophthalmopathy. For training and testing, the approximately 92 patients in the discovery cohort were randomly divided in a 7:3 ratio. The study also compared thyroid tissue and blood T-cell repertoires from about six Graves' hyperthyroidism patients. Following sampling, methimazole starting at 30 mg daily was given to hyperthyroidism patients, and high-dose intravenous methylprednisolone was given to ophthalmopathy patients. TCR Vbeta CDR3 sequencing of some 140 peripheral blood samples (fewer than 45 ophthalmopathy, approximately 80 hyperthyroidism and around 17 progressor patients) is reported in the paper. On the study overall, not on this receptor specifically: No statistical method was used to set the sample size in advance, and investigators knew the group allocation. In cross-validation, a model built on a 13 V-J signature told ophthalmopathy apart from stable hyperthyroidism with 87.88% sensitivity and roughly 82% specificity, and in testing the same model reached 80%/75%. In validation, the model predicted progression to ophthalmopathy with just under 71% sensitivity and 72% to 85% specificity, a median of 6.5 months before onset. Most expanded thyroid clonotypes (frequency above 0.001) were also detected in blood, suggesting blood repertoires may reflect thyroid immune responses.

TCR beta CDR3 regions were amplified from RNA transcripts. For the first round of RT-PCR on the TCR CDR3, the HTBI primer set was used together with the Qiagen OneStep RT-PCR kit. Libraries were constructed in a second round of multiplex PCR, after which size selection and purification were carried out. The libraries were sequenced on an Illumina HiSeq2000 using paired-end 100 bp reads. As for the authors' bioinformatics: SOAPnuke was used to process the raw data, removing reads that contained adapters or uncalled bases, had a mean Phred below 15, or lacked an exact match to the constant primer or identifier. COPE v1.2.5 was used to merge high-quality paired reads, and clonotypes were defined as unique nucleotide sequences. MiTCR v1.1 was used to align clonotypes to the IMGT TRBV, TRBD and TRBJ reference segments. The analysis included only V-J combinations with a frequency above 0.0001, which together covered 99.2% of the repertoires. A TCS score was defined as the ratio between F50 (clonal expansion) and ExV (chaos), using BLOSUM62-based TCRdist between CDR3 peptides within each V-J. Welch's t-statistics and random forest reduced 450 to 600 V-J features to about 13, which were used in a naive Bayes classifier (R e1071). TCRdb reprocessed the public reads (quality trimming at Q25 with fastp, clone calling with MiXCR) and kept in-frame beta chains. Rows are combined by CDR3 protein, so each entry shows the most common genes and DNA. These V and J calls originate from TCRdb's pipeline instead of the authors' own analysis. This sample comprises about 640,000 distinct CDR3 sequences, less than 25% of them detected only once. The ten largest clonotypes hold approximately 30% of the sample.

Ophthalmopathy patients had moderately to severely active disease, with a Clinical Activity Score of 3 or more, a NOSPECS grade of 4 or more, and a disease duration of less than 3 months. Exclusion was applied to patients with uncontrolled infections, other autoimmune diseases, pregnancy or lactation. Clinical symptoms, serum thyroxine and TRAb, thyroid ultrasound, and orbital computed tomography formed the basis for the diagnoses. Ficoll-Paque density gradient centrifugation was used to isolate PBMCs from about 10 ml of fresh peripheral blood. Total RNA was extracted using Trizol reagent, and RNA quality was assessed on an Agilent 2100 Bioanalyzer. This clonotype was obtained from a man aged 30 to 39 with Graves' ophthalmopathy. The material sequenced was blood.

The DNA sequence is TGTGCCTGGCTGGACAGGGTTGCTAGCGGCGGATACAATGAGCAGTTCTTC. The resulting protein is CAWLDRVASGGYNEQFF. The receptor chain draws on TRBV30 and TRBJ2-1; TRBD1 is possibly the D segment (8 matching bases). Its CDR3 holds 17 amino acids, cysteine through phenylalanine. Only CDR3 DNA remains: 51 bases, in frame from the first base. Deletion took 5 bases off V and 4 bases off J, with a span of 24 bases between the germline ends. Looking up the germline V gene (reference sequence) yields CDR1 GTSNPN and CDR2 SVGIG.